This T cell receptor beta chain comes out of a study of blood T cell repertoires in COVID-19. Whole-study context: From T cells, B-cell-depleted T cells, or PBMCs came the material, which was cDNA or gDNA.

About this clone: This sample also contains other DNA sequences that code for the same CDR3.

CDR3 length: 16 residues. Per germline, CDR1 SGHRS and CDR2 YFSETQ. With 3 bases clipped from V and 5 bases from J, the junction kept 10 bases outside the gene matches. TCRdb's table, derived via immunoSEQ multiplex PCR, lists solely in-frame clones and lacks some. The profile shows some 80,000 clones, around 87% of them singletons. This receptor was identified in a man older than 75 with active or convalescent COVID-19. The V and J genes are TRBV5-1 and TRBJ2-2, with 7 bases identical to TRBD1. Sequenced: peripheral blood. The CDR3 DNA follows: TGCGCCAGCAGCTCCCCCCGGGACAGAGGGACCGGGGAGCTGTTTTTT. Translated: CASSSPRDRGTGELFF. The full variable domain, its missing parts supplied by reference TRBV5-1 and TRBJ2-2, is KAGVTQTPRYLIKTRGQQVTLSCSPISGHRSVSWYQQTPGQGLQFLFEYFSETQRNKGNFPGRFSGRQFSNSRSEMNVSTLELGDSALYLCASSSPRDRGTGELFFGEGSRLTVL.